This T cell receptor (beta chain) was sequenced during a study of radiation and T cells in renal cell carcinoma. Specified time point: blood 2 weeks post-SBRT. This sample's treatment: 15 Gy SBRT to primary tumor, nephrectomy 4 weeks later. Radiation-treated patients gave blood at baseline, week 2 and week 4. This renal cell carcinoma was of the clear cell type. On this clone itself: Antigen: not known.

The study's findings and limits: From baseline, blood top tumor clonotypes peaked at 2 weeks post-radiation. Without pretreatment biopsies, baseline tumor clonotype presence was undetermined.

Germline trimming cut 0 bases from V and 8 bases from J; bases unmatched to any gene: 8. Germline-derived CDR1 and CDR2 are MGHRA and YSYEKL. The CDR3 totals 16 residues. Assay: immunoSEQ multiplex PCR; the TCRdb copy retains only in-frame clones and omits some. The repertoire holds 100,000 to 150,000 clones, with 81% as singletons. This TCR was recovered from a man aged 45-65 years with renal cell carcinoma. The chain has TRBV4-1 and TRBJ1-1; 11 bases are shared with TRBD1. Sequenced material: blood, taken from a patient whose treatment included radiotherapy and nephrectomy. The chain's CDR3 is CASSQDGQGARSEAFF. In nucleotides, the CDR3 is TGCGCCAGCAGCCAAGATGGACAGGGGGCGCGTTCGGAAGCTTTCTTT.